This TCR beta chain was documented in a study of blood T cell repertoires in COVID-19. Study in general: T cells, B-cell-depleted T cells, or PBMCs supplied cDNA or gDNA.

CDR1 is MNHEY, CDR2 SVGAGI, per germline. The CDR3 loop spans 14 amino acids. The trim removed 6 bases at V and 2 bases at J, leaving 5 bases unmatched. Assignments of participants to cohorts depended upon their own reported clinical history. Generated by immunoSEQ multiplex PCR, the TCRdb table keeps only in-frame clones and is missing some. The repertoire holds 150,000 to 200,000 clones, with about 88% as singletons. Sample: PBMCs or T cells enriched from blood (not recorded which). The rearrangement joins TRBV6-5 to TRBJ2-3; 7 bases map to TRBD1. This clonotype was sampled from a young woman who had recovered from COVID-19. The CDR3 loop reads CASSPGGVTDTQYF. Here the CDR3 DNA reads TGTGCCAGCAGCCCAGGGGGTGTCACAGATACGCAGTATTTT.